This TCR beta chain stems from a study of a mutant IDH1 vaccine in newly diagnosed glioma. The time point denotes: baseline, week 1 (first vaccination visit). The treatment: pre-vaccination baseline after standard-of-care therapy. Sequenced by immunoSEQ multiplex PCR; TCRdb stores in-frame clones only, minus some. Of some 15,000 clones listed, approximately 90% are singletons. Sequencing was performed on PBMCs, taken from a glioma patient treated with radiotherapy, temozolomide or both. This clonotype originated in a woman in her forties with glioma. Some clones in this sample may be carry-over from other donors' samples.

In DNA form, the CDR3 reads TGTGCCAGCAGTGAAGCAATCCAGCCCCAGCATTTT. Translation gives CASSEAIQPQHF. The gene calls are TRBV6-1 and TRBJ1-5; D ambiguous. The CDR3 is made up of 12 amino acids. V dropped 0 bases and J dropped 7 bases, with 4 bases sitting between them. Germline V lookup: CDR1 MNHNS, CDR2 SASEGT.